Detailed here is one TCR beta chain. The cohort comprised adults aged 18 to 89 years residing in about two dozen US areas. The study assigned cohorts using participant-reported clinical history. The sample comes from a study of blood T cell repertoires in COVID-19. As for the study in general: Some COVID-19 samples were acute and others convalescent; all came from the United States, Italy and Spain. PBMCs, B-cell-depleted T cells, or T cells were the source of the cDNA or gDNA that made up the material.

V was pared by 5 bases and J by 4 bases, with 6 bases of the junction left unmatched. This CDR3 comprises 15 residues. Germline V gives CDR1 SGHVS, CDR2 FQNEAQ. The protocol was immunoSEQ multiplex PCR, while the TCRdb copy is restricted to in-frame clones and leaves out a portion. Of 360,000 or so clones listed, roughly 80% are singletons. This chain links TRBV7-8 with TRBJ1-3; the match to TRBD1 covers 9 bases. The receptor comes from a woman aged 50 to 60 who had recovered from COVID-19. Sequencing input: PBMCs or T cells enriched from blood (not recorded which). The CDR3 is CASSEQGAGGNTIYF. Here the CDR3 DNA reads TGTGCCAGCAGCGAACAGGGGGCGGGGGGAAACACCATATATTTT.